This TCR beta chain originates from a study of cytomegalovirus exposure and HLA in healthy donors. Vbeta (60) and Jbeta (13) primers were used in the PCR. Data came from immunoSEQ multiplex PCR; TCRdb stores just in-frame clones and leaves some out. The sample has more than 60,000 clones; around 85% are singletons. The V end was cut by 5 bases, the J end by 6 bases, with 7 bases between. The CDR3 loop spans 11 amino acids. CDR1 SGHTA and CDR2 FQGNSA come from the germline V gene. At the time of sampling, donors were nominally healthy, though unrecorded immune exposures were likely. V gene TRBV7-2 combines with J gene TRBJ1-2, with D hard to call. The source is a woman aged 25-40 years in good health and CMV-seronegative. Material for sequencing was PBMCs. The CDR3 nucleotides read TGTGCCAGCAGCGTCCTAGATGGCTACACCTTC. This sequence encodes CASSVLDGYTF.